The sequence of this TCR beta chain was determined in a study of blood T cells in healthy people across ages. It was with a sample-barcoded 5' primer and a J-beta primer mix that a second PCR of roughly 6 to 11 cycles was run. Tags on each cDNA molecule came from a template-switch adaptor with 12 random nucleotides. A single record per CDR3 protein comes from TCRdb applying MiXCR to the 5' RACE reads. The sample gives roughly 1,500,000 distinct CDR3 sequences, approximately 42% of which show up once; approximately 7.9% is in the top ten. Sequencing was done on a sample of blood. This sequence was found in a woman aged 18-30 years in good health.

CDR3 sequence reads: CASSLAQVSTYGYTF. CDR3 bases: TGTGCCAGCAGTTTAGCGCAGGTATCGACTTATGGCTACACCTTC. This sequence joins TRBV12-3 or TRBV12-4 and TRBJ1-2; D call uncertain. V was pared by 0 bases and J by 5 bases, with 13 bases between. CDR3 size: 15 residues.